This T cell receptor beta chain was sequenced in a study of control samples from healthy donors and cancer patients (dated by TCRdb to the early 2020s). The receptor library was made with the immunoSEQ multiplex PCR assay. The immuneACCESS repertoire file appears here via TCRdb, limited to in-frame rearrangements. These files lack a portion of the clones; in checked studies, under half of the deficit traces to unresolved V genes, and the cause of the others is not known. The sample table lists about 50,000 clones, just over 90% of them with a count of one. The ten largest clonotypes hold 0.8% of the sample. Turning to this clone: Its recognized antigen is unknown. No quality values exist for individual bases; no much larger clone is one base distant.

There are 13 amino acids in the CDR3, from cysteine to phenylalanine inclusive. This entry keeps only the CDR3 DNA: 39 bases, framed from base 1. V loses 6 bases of germline sequence and J loses 4 bases, and the interval between the two ends is 9 bases. CDR1 and CDR2, looked up from the germline V gene, are MNHEY and SVGAGI. The sequenced material came from PBMCs. This clonotype originated in a man aged 25 to 45 with colorectal cancer. The rearrangement joined TRBV6-5 to TRBJ1-4, with the D segment identity uncertain. The nucleotides are TGTGCCAGCAGGACGGCGGGTAATGAAAAACTGTTTTTT. Translated, this gives CASRTAGNEKLFF.